These T cell receptor beta chains were read from a single sample in a study of blood T cell repertoires in COVID-19. Method: immunoSEQ multiplex PCR; TCRdb's copy keeps in-frame clones and lacks some. The top ten hold more than 15% of the sample, which has about 130,000 clones, roughly three quarters seen once. Sequencing input: peripheral blood. These receptors were obtained from an elderly man with acute or convalescent COVID-19. Both conserved end residues are part of each CDR3. The D gene is left open where the match is weak. The size entry is marked missing in some rows and otherwise reads once, few, many or a size class.

cdr3_nt,cdr3_aa,d_call,j_call,cdr3_length,v_call,clone_size
TGTGCCAGCTCACACCAAAGGACAGGGGACTACGAGCAGTACTTC,CASSHQRTGDYEQYF,TRBD1,TRBJ2-7,15,TRBV18,-
TGTGCCAGCAGCACGAGAGGTGGTACTGAAGCTTTCTTT,CASSTRGGTEAFF,-,TRBJ1-1,13,TRBV9,-
TGTGCCAGCAGTGAAGTGGGGGCCAGGGGGTACGAGCAGTACTTC,CASSEVGARGYEQYF,TRBD1,TRBJ2-7,15,TRBV2,-
TGTGCCTGGACCCAAGCGGGGGGGTACAGAGAGCAGTACTTC,CAWTQAGGYREQYF,TRBD2,TRBJ2-7,14,TRBV30,few
TGCAACGTGGGGACAGAAAATCAGCCCCAGCATTTT,CNVGTENQPQHF,TRBD1,TRBJ1-5,12,TRBV29-1,-
TGTGCCAGCAGCCAAGGAGGGAATGCTGGGCACGAGCAGTACTTC,CASSQGGNAGHEQYF,-,TRBJ2-7,15,TRBV14,-
TGTGCCAGTAGTGTGGGACAGGGTCTGGACGAGCAGTACTTC,CASSVGQGLDEQYF,TRBD1,TRBJ2-7,14,TRBV19,few
TGTGCCAGCAGCTCCCGCTCCTACGAGCAGTACTTC,CASSSRSYEQYF,-,TRBJ2-7,12,TRBV11-2,-
TGTGCCATCAGTGAGACTAGCGGGGGGCCGGGGGAGACCCAGTACTTC,CAISETSGGPGETQYF,TRBD2,TRBJ2-5,16,TRBV10-3,-
TGCGCCAGCAGCTTGGGACAGGGGGGAAATGAAAAACTGTTTTTT,CASSLGQGGNEKLFF,TRBD1,TRBJ1-4,15,TRBV5-1,-
TGTGCCAGCAGCTTATTAGTATCTTTACGAGGGACAGTCTCCGGGGAGCTGTTTTTT,CASSLLVSLRGTVSGELFF,TRBD1,TRBJ2-2,19,TRBV7-8,-
TGTGCCAGCAGCCTTGACACCTCCTATGGCTACACCTTC,CASSLDTSYGYTF,-,TRBJ1-2,13,TRBV5-5,-
TGTGCCAGCAACGGACAGGGGATGGGGGCCGGGGAGCTGTTTTTT,CASNGQGMGAGELFF,TRBD1,TRBJ2-2,15,TRBV2,-
TGTGCCAGCAGTCCCGACTCTTCTGAAGCTTTCTTT,CASSPDSSEAFF,-,TRBJ1-1,12,TRBV7-9,-
TGCGCCAGCAGCCGCGGGACAGCTAGCACAGATACGCAGTATTTT,CASSRGTASTDTQYF,-,TRBJ2-3,15,TRBV5-1,-
TGTGCCAGCACTCTGAGTGAAGATCAGCCCCAGCATTTT,CASTLSEDQPQHF,-,TRBJ1-5,13,TRBV12-3/TRBV12-4,-
TGTGCCAGCAGCCAAAGGACTAGCGGGGTGGTCACAGATACGCAGTATTTT,CASSQRTSGVVTDTQYF,TRBD2,TRBJ2-3,17,TRBV5-4,-
TGCGCCAGCAGCTTGGTTAGCGGGGTTACAGATACGCAGTATTTT,CASSLVSGVTDTQYF,TRBD2,TRBJ2-3,15,TRBV5-1,few
TGTGCCACCAGGAATGGGCGTCAATTGTTTCGTCAAGAGACCCAGTACTTC,CATRNGRQLFRQETQYF,-,TRBJ2-5,17,TRBV15,-
TGTGCCAGCAGCCGCAGAACCCGGGGGTACCAAGAGACCCAGTACTTC,CASSRRTRGYQETQYF,-,TRBJ2-5,16,TRBV3-1/TRBV3-2,-
TGTGCCAGCAGTGCCCTGAGAAGCGCAACTAATGAAAAACTGTTTTTT,CASSALRSATNEKLFF,-,TRBJ1-4,16,TRBV6-2/TRBV6-3,-
TGCGCCAGCAGTCGGGCGTGGACAGGGATTGCAGATACGCAGTATTTT,CASSRAWTGIADTQYF,TRBD1,TRBJ2-3,16,TRBV4-1,-
TGTGCCAGCAGTTACTCTAGCGGGGGCTACGAGCAGTACTTC,CASSYSSGGYEQYF,TRBD2,TRBJ2-7,14,TRBV6-5,-
TGTGCCAGCAGTTACTCGAGGCGGAGCAACACCGGGGAGCTGTTTTTT,CASSYSRRSNTGELFF,-,TRBJ2-2,16,TRBV6-2/TRBV6-3,few
TGTGCCAGCAGCTCTACAGGGGGCCAAGAGACCCAGTACTTC,CASSSTGGQETQYF,TRBD1,TRBJ2-5,14,TRBV7-9,-
TGTGCCAGCAGCCCCTCCCGGGACAGGGGGGAGACCCAGTACTTC,CASSPSRDRGETQYF,TRBD1,TRBJ2-5,15,TRBV4-2,-
TGCGCCAGCAGCTTGGAACCCACAGCCTATGGCTACACCTTC,CASSLEPTAYGYTF,-,TRBJ1-2,14,TRBV5-1,few
TGTGCCAGCAGCTTAGTGGGGCTAACGAACACTGAAGCTTTCTTT,CASSLVGLTNTEAFF,-,TRBJ1-1,15,TRBV7-9,-
TGTGCTAGTGGTTTCACCCTAGCTGGAAATGAGCAGTTCTTC,CASGFTLAGNEQFF,-,TRBJ2-1,14,TRBV12-5,-
TGCGCCAGCAGCGGCATCCCGGACAGAGCAGCAACCAATGAGCAGTTCTTC,CASSGIPDRAATNEQFF,-,TRBJ2-1,17,TRBV5-1,-
TGCGCCAGCAGTTGGGGAGGGACAAACTACGAGCAGTACTTC,CASSWGGTNYEQYF,-,TRBJ2-7,14,TRBV5-1,-
TGTGCCAGCAGCCAAGAAATGTTAGCGGGGAGTGCTTTCTTT,CASSQEMLAGSAFF,-,TRBJ1-1,14,TRBV7-2,few
TGTGCCAGTAGGGGTGGCCTAGCGGGGGGGCGCTCCTACAATGAGCAGTTCTTC,CASRGGLAGGRSYNEQFF,TRBD2,TRBJ2-1,18,TRBV19,-
TGTGCCAGCAGCTTGACAGGGGGCGGTGAGCCCCAGCATTTT,CASSLTGGGEPQHF,TRBD1,TRBJ1-5,14,TRBV7-2,-
TGTGCCAGTAGTATGGGCAGGTTAAGAAACAATGAGCAGTTCTTC,CASSMGRLRNNEQFF,-,TRBJ2-1,15,TRBV19,-
TGTGCCAGCAGCCCGACAGGGGAGACCCAGTACTTC,CASSPTGETQYF,TRBD1,TRBJ2-5,12,TRBV11-2,-
TGTGCCAGCAGCGCGACTGTCTACTATGGCTACACCTTC,CASSATVYYGYTF,-,TRBJ1-2,13,TRBV7-2,-
TGCAGTGCTAGTCCTCAGGGTGTCAATCAGCCCCAGCATTTT,CSASPQGVNQPQHF,-,TRBJ1-5,14,TRBV20-1,-
TGTGCCAGCAGCTTACTCGGGGAGAACACTGAAGCTTTCTTT,CASSLLGENTEAFF,-,TRBJ1-1,14,TRBV7-3,-
TGTGCCAGCACCGCACGGTTGACAGGAGGTTCCTACGAGCAGTACTTC,CASTARLTGGSYEQYF,-,TRBJ2-7,16,TRBV6-4,few
TGCAGCGTTGCCCGACAGGGGCGAACTAACTATGGCTACACCTTC,CSVARQGRTNYGYTF,TRBD1,TRBJ1-2,15,TRBV29-1,few
TGTGCCAGTAGTCTTAACACTGAAGCTTTCTTT,CASSLNTEAFF,-,TRBJ1-1,11,TRBV19,-
TGTGCCAGCAGTTTAAAGACTCGGGCAGGGCTTGGGGAGCAGTACTTC,CASSLKTRAGLGEQYF,-,TRBJ2-7,16,TRBV28,-
TGTGCCAGCCAAACGGGAGGCTACGAGCAGTACTTC,CASQTGGYEQYF,TRBD2,TRBJ2-7,12,TRBV6-5,-
TGTGCCAGCACCTTCCCGGGACTAGCAAGAAATGAGCAGTTCTTC,CASTFPGLARNEQFF,TRBD2,TRBJ2-1,15,TRBV5-4,-
TGTGCCAGCAGCCCGGGACTAGCGGGGGGATATGAGCAGTTCTTC,CASSPGLAGGYEQFF,TRBD2,TRBJ2-1,15,TRBV7-2,-
TGTGCCAGCAGCTTAATGGCAGGGGGTAATTCACCCCTCCACTTT,CASSLMAGGNSPLHF,TRBD1,TRBJ1-6,15,TRBV11-1,-
TGTGCCAGCAGTGGAGCGGGGGGGCCCTACAATGAGCAGTTCTTC,CASSGAGGPYNEQFF,TRBD2,TRBJ2-1,15,TRBV7-9,-
TGTGCCAGCAGCCGTTACAGGGGGCAAAGGGGCGAGCAGTACTTC,CASSRYRGQRGEQYF,TRBD1,TRBJ2-7,15,TRBV11-2,-
TGTGCCAGCAGTGAAGAAATTGGAGGGAGCTATAGCAATCAGCCCCAGCATTTT,CASSEEIGGSYSNQPQHF,-,TRBJ1-5,18,TRBV6-1,-
TGTGCCAGCAGGACAGGGACAAACCAAGAGACCCAGTACTTC,CASRTGTNQETQYF,TRBD1,TRBJ2-5,14,TRBV7-9,once
TGTGCCACCCGAGCGGGAGGCGTCGGAACCGGGGAGCTGTTTTTT,CATRAGGVGTGELFF,TRBD2,TRBJ2-2,15,TRBV19,-
TGTGCCAGCAGCCTCAGTTTGGGAGGTACGCTGTTCTTC,CASSLSLGGTLFF,-,TRBJ2-1,13,TRBV4-2,-
TGTGCCAGCAGCCAACTGACCACAGGTTACCAAGAGACCCAGTACTTC,CASSQLTTGYQETQYF,-,TRBJ2-5,16,TRBV4-2,-
TGTGCCATCAGTGACAGGGGTTTCAAGGGGCAGTTCTTC,CAISDRGFKGQFF,-,TRBJ2-1,13,TRBV10-3,-
TGTGCCAGCACTGAGGAGGGGCTCAATCAGCCCCAGCATTTT,CASTEEGLNQPQHF,-,TRBJ1-5,14,TRBV2,few
TGTGCCAGCAGCTTAGAAGGGAGAGACAATTCACCCCTCCACTTT,CASSLEGRDNSPLHF,-,TRBJ1-6,15,TRBV7-9,-
TGTGCCAGCAGTTACCGGGACAGGGGGCACTACGAGCAGTACTTC,CASSYRDRGHYEQYF,TRBD1,TRBJ2-7,15,TRBV6-5,once
TGTGCCGTAGATTCGGGGGAACGTTTTGGGTCACCCCTCCACTTT,CAVDSGERFGSPLHF,-,TRBJ1-6,15,TRBV30,-
TGTGCCAGTAGTATAACAGGGTTTGGGACCTACGAGCAGTACTTC,CASSITGFGTYEQYF,-,TRBJ2-7,15,TRBV19,-